This T cell receptor beta chain derives from a study of blood T cell repertoires in COVID-19. Across the whole study: The United States, Italy and Spain supplied acute and convalescent COVID-19 samples. PBMCs, B-cell-depleted T cells, or T cells provided the cDNA or gDNA that made up the material.

Seattle patients were enrolled while actively infected and followed longitudinally. Original processing notes: Reference gene primer amplification yielded estimated nucleated cell counts. Sequencing used immunoSEQ multiplex PCR; TCRdb keeps in-frame clones, though not all of them. V, J and clone size are those of that table, while D and trimming were read from the DNA. This sample yields hundreds of thousands of clones, of which more than 85% are seen a single time; over 0.75% belongs to the top ten. With 1 base removed from V and 6 bases from J, the gap between germline ends came to 9 bases. The CDR3 contains 14 residues. The germline gives CDR1 KGHDR, CDR2 SFDVKD.

Sequenced sample: peripheral blood. This sequence joins TRBV24-1 and TRBJ2-1, with D hard to call. The clonotype comes from a man aged 55 to 70 with COVID-19, enrolled during active disease. The CDR3 region has the DNA TGTGCCACCAGTGATTTTTCAGGAACCAATGAGCAGTTCTTC. This sequence encodes CATSDFSGTNEQFF.